The 4 T cell receptor beta chains below were found in one sample sequenced in a study of T cell changes during pregnancy in multiple sclerosis. TCRdb's copy holds only in-frame clones and misses some; the assay was immunoSEQ multiplex PCR. The sample carries approximately 50,000 clones, 80% to 95% recorded once. Here the sequenced sample was CD4+ T cells from peripheral blood mononuclear cells, taken after pregnancy. The receptors derive from a female donor with multiple sclerosis, enrolled in a pregnancy study.

This clone occurred once. The chain joins TRBV6-1 to TRBJ2-7; the D gene is possibly TRBD1 (5 bases). The ends were cut back, 8 bases at V and 4 bases at J, with 18 bases in the middle. This CDR3 spans 14 amino acids. Germline V gives CDR1 MNHNS, CDR2 SASEGT. CDR3 bases: TGTGCCAGCGCCATGTTGTTCCAGGGTTACGAGCAGTACTTC. Protein sequence: CASAMLFQGYEQYF.

J is TRBJ2-7 and V is TRBV5-5, with D perhaps TRBD1 (5 bases). V shed 5 bases and J shed 3 bases, with 18 bases lying between them. There are 15 residues in the CDR3. The germline CDR1 and CDR2 sequences are SGHKS and YYEKEE (reference sequence). The CDR3 protein is CASRNVLTDFYEQYF. CDR3 sequence (DNA): TGTGCCAGCAGGAACGTTCTGACAGATTTCTACGAGCAGTACTTC. Full variable domain (remainder filled in from reference TRBV5-5 and TRBJ2-7): DAGVTQSPTHLIKTRGQQVTLRCSPISGHKSVSWYQQVLGQGPQFIFQYYEKEERGRGNFPDRFSARQFPNYSSELNVNALLLGDSALYLCASRNVLTDFYEQYFGPGTRLTVT.

This chain joins TRBV19 and TRBJ2-1, with TRBD2 matching over 10 bases. The V gene's germline CDR1 is LNHDA and CDR2 SQIVND (reference sequence). The length of the CDR3 is 14 residues. The V and J ends lost 1 base and 9 bases, in that order; junction bases with no gene match: 3. CDR3 nucleotide sequence: TGTGCCAGTAGTATAGGATCTAGCGGGGGTGAGCAGTTCTTC. Residues: CASSIGSSGGEQFF. The whole variable domain, remainder taken from reference TRBV19 and TRBJ2-1, is DGGITQSPKYLFRKEGQNVTLSCEQNLNHDAMYWYRQDPGQGLRLIYYSQIVNDFQKGDIAEGYSVSREKKESFPLTVTSAQKNPTAFYLCASSIGSSGGEQFFGPGTRLTVL.

This sequence joins TRBV6-5 and TRBJ2-7; D is perhaps TRBD2 (6 bases). CDR1 MNHEY and CDR2 SVGAGI come from the germline V gene. V dropped 2 bases and J dropped 2 bases, with 7 bases sitting between them. The CDR3 loop spans 13 amino acids. Here the CDR3 reads CASSYRGTYEQYF. The CDR3, as DNA: TGTGCCAGCAGTTACCGGGGGACCTACGAGCAGTACTTC.